This is a list of T cell receptor beta chains from one sample in a study of post-analysis software for immune sequencing data. MiXCR, run by TCRdb on the PCR reads, gives a single entry per CDR3 protein. Of some 800,000 distinct CDR3 sequences in the sample, around 42% are singletons; the top ten hold roughly 5%. The sequencing input was blood. Every receptor here comes from a girl aged 10-17 years with multiple sclerosis. Each CDR3 is given with its conserved first and last residue. The D gene is left open where the match is weak. Only part of the rows carry a size: once, few, many, or a class if the clone is expanded.

cdr3_nt cdr3_aa j_call v_call d_call clone_size
TGTGCCAGCAGCGTAAGGGACTACAATGAGCAGTTCTTC CASSVRDYNEQFF TRBJ2-1 TRBV7-2 - -
TGTGCCAGCAGTTCCGTGGAACGAAGTAATGGCTACACCTTC CASSSVERSNGYTF TRBJ1-2 TRBV28 - -
TGTGCCAGCAGCCCCACAGGGGGAGGCTCCTACGAGCAGTACTTC CASSPTGGGSYEQYF TRBJ2-7 TRBV7-2 TRBD1 -
TGTGCCAGCAGTTCCCCGCATGGGACGGCTTATGGCTACACCTTC CASSSPHGTAYGYTF TRBJ1-2 TRBV28 - once
TGTGCCACCTACACTAGCGGGAGTAACGAGCAGTACTTC CATYTSGSNEQYF TRBJ2-7 TRBV10-3 TRBD2 -
TGTGCCAGCAGCTTAGCGTACAATGAGCAGTTCTTC CASSLAYNEQFF TRBJ2-1 TRBV7-9 - many
TGCAGCGTGCGTGGACAGAATCAGCCCCAGCATTTT CSVRGQNQPQHF TRBJ1-5 TRBV29-1 - few
TGTGCCAGCAGTTGGGACAATAACTATGGCTACACCTTC CASSWDNNYGYTF TRBJ1-2 TRBV28 - -
TGTGCCACGGGGGGGGTTAATGGAGGCTACACCTTC CATGGVNGGYTF TRBJ1-2 TRBV3-1 - -
TGTGCCATCAGTCTCGGGGCTTTCACAGATACGCAGTATTTT CAISLGAFTDTQYF TRBJ2-3 TRBV10-3 - once
TGTGCCTTCCAACTCCTCCAGGGGGCCTCCTACGAGCAGTACTTC CAFQLLQGASYEQYF TRBJ2-7 TRBV30 TRBD1 -
TGTGCCGGCAGTGAAGTAGGTTGGACTAGCGGGCGACACACAGATACGCAGTATTTT CAGSEVGWTSGRHTDTQYF TRBJ2-3 TRBV6-1 TRBD2 -
TGCGCCAGCAGCAGAGCAGGGACAGCGAACACTGAAGCTTTCTTT CASSRAGTANTEAFF TRBJ1-1 TRBV5-1 TRBD1 -
TGTGCCAGCAGGATGACAGGGGGGAGGAATCAGCCCCAGCATTTT CASRMTGGRNQPQHF TRBJ1-5 TRBV12-3/TRBV12-4 TRBD1 few
TGTGCCAGCAGCCCAGCGCCCATCTCCTACAATGAGCAGTTCTTC CASSPAPISYNEQFF TRBJ2-1 TRBV12-3/TRBV12-4 - -
TGTGCCAGCAGTCCAGGGGGGGCTAGAAGCAATGAGCAGTTCTTC CASSPGGARSNEQFF TRBJ2-1 TRBV12-3/TRBV12-4 - -
TGTGCCAGCATCCCAGGTCGGATTGGAAACACCATATATTTT CASIPGRIGNTIYF TRBJ1-3 TRBV6-1 - few
TGTGCCAGCAGCGCAGAAGGGCAGGGGGCGAGAGATACGCAGTATTTT CASSAEGQGARDTQYF TRBJ2-3 TRBV9 TRBD1 -
TGTGCCAGCAGCTTAGGGGACAGGGGGACCTACGAGCAGTACTTC CASSLGDRGTYEQYF TRBJ2-7 TRBV7-3 TRBD1 few
TGCAGCGTTGAACGCGGTGGGATAGCGTTTAGCACAGATACGCAGTATTTT CSVERGGIAFSTDTQYF TRBJ2-3 TRBV29-1 - few
TGTGCCAGCAGCTCAGTTAGAAGCAATCAGCCCCAGCATTTT CASSSVRSNQPQHF TRBJ1-5 TRBV7-9 - -
TGTGCCAGCAGTTCGACCCGGGGCTACACCGGGGAGCTGTTTTTT CASSSTRGYTGELFF TRBJ2-2 TRBV27 - -
TGTGCCAGCTCACCGGAGCGGGAGCCAGATACGCAGTATTTT CASSPEREPDTQYF TRBJ2-3 TRBV18 TRBD2 -
TGTGCCAGCAGCCATGCAAGGTACTATGGCTACACCTTC CASSHARYYGYTF TRBJ1-2 TRBV14 - once
TGTGCCAGTAGCCCCCTGGAAGATACGCAGTATTTT CASSPLEDTQYF TRBJ2-3 TRBV7-8 - -
TGCGCCAGCAGCCCTACCGGGGGAGCGGGAGCCTCCTACGAGCAGTACTTC CASSPTGGAGASYEQYF TRBJ2-7 TRBV5-1 TRBD2 few
TGTGCCAGCAGCTTGTTCGACCGTACCCTGGATTACGAGCAGTACTTC CASSLFDRTLDYEQYF TRBJ2-7 TRBV5-8 - -
TGTGCCAGCAGTTCGGGAGACGCAGATACGCAGTATTTT CASSSGDADTQYF TRBJ2-3 TRBV7-2 - few